A selection of T cell receptor beta chains follows, all from one sample in a study of T-cell reconstitution after alpha-beta-depleted transplantation in children. Each CDR3 protein is one row after TCRdb ran MiXCR on the PCR reads. The table has around 360,000 distinct CDR3 sequences, 10% seen once; the top ten hold 2% to 3%. The material sequenced was PBMCs from the stem cell graft donor, taken from the stem cell graft. The receptors were sampled from a human donor who donated a stem cell graft to a child with acute lymphoblastic leukemia. Each CDR3 is given with its conserved first and last residue. The D gene is left open where the match is weak. Size tells how often a clone was seen (once, few, many) or the class of an expanded clone, and some rows leave it out.

TGCGCCAGCAGCTTGGGCGGGGCGCCCACCTACGAGCAGTACTTC,CASSLGGAPTYEQYF,-,few,TRBV5-1,TRBJ2-7
TGTGCCAGCAGCTTAGCTGGCCGAACGGGTTCACCCCTCCACTTT,CASSLAGRTGSPLHF,-,few,TRBV7-2,TRBJ1-6
TGTGCCTGGGAGACTAGCGGGAGGCCCTTCTACAATGAGCAGTTCTTC,CAWETSGRPFYNEQFF,TRBD2,-,TRBV30,TRBJ2-1
TGCGCCAGCGGCTCGGGAGAAAGCACAGATACGCAGTATTTT,CASGSGESTDTQYF,-,few,TRBV5-1,TRBJ2-3
TGCGCCAGCAGCCAAATCGGTAAACGGAACACTGAAGCTTTCTTT,CASSQIGKRNTEAFF,-,few,TRBV4-1,TRBJ1-1
TGCGCCAGCAGCCCTCGGTTAGCGATCGTTGAAGCCTACTACAATGAGCAGTTCTTC,CASSPRLAIVEAYYNEQFF,-,many,TRBV4-1,TRBJ2-1
TGTGCCAGCAGCCTCGGGACTTTTGGGACCGGGGAGCTGTTTTTT,CASSLGTFGTGELFF,-,many,TRBV7-9,TRBJ2-2
TGTGCCAGCAGTTACTCGAGTAGCCGGCAGTTCTTC,CASSYSSSRQFF,-,few,TRBV6-2/TRBV6-3,TRBJ2-1
TGCAGCGTTACAGGGGGCGGTGTCTACGAGCAGTACTTC,CSVTGGGVYEQYF,TRBD1,few,TRBV29-1,TRBJ2-7
TGTGCCAGCAGCCAAGGGGTCGGGGACAGCCAGAATCAGCCCCAGCATTTT,CASSQGVGDSQNQPQHF,TRBD1,-,TRBV3-1,TRBJ1-5
TGTGCCAGCAGTGAAGACGTCGACTCCCAGGCGATCGATGAGCAGTTCTTC,CASSEDVDSQAIDEQFF,-,-,TRBV2,TRBJ2-1
TGCAGTGTAGGGAATAACAATGAGCAGTTCTTC,CSVGNNNEQFF,-,-,TRBV20-1,TRBJ2-1
TGCAGTGCTCGTACGGACCGTGAAGAGACAGATACGCAGTATTTT,CSARTDREETDTQYF,-,few,TRBV20-1,TRBJ2-3
TGTGCCAGCACCCGGGAACCCTGGGTGAATGAGCAGTTCTTC,CASTREPWVNEQFF,-,-,TRBV12-3/TRBV12-4,TRBJ2-1
TGCAGCGTTGCCGCGAGGACTGAAGCTTTCTTT,CSVAARTEAFF,-,few,TRBV29-1,TRBJ1-1
TGTGCCACCACGGAGGGAGTACGGGAGGGGGTCACCGGGGAGCTGTTTTTT,CATTEGVREGVTGELFF,TRBD2,-,TRBV7-2,TRBJ2-2
TGTGCCAGCAGCCAAGAAGCCCCGCCCGACACTGAAGCTTTCTTT,CASSQEAPPDTEAFF,-,-,TRBV3-1,TRBJ1-1
TGTGCCAGCAGCGAAGGACAGCCGGGACAGGTGTCCTACGAGCAGTACTTC,CASSEGQPGQVSYEQYF,TRBD1,-,TRBV27,TRBJ2-7
TGTGCCAGCAGCCTCGGACAGGGAAGTCCCTACGAGCAGTACTTC,CASSLGQGSPYEQYF,TRBD1,many,TRBV7-2,TRBJ2-7
TGCAGTGCCAGTCGGGGACAGCTGAACACTGAAGCTTTCTTT,CSASRGQLNTEAFF,TRBD1,many,TRBV20-1,TRBJ1-1
TGTGCCAGCAGTTTATCGGGGGGGGCAGAGACCCAGTACTTC,CASSLSGGAETQYF,TRBD2,-,TRBV28,TRBJ2-5
TGCAGTGCTACACGGCCAGTCCCACCCTACGAGCAGTACTTC,CSATRPVPPYEQYF,-,-,TRBV20-1,TRBJ2-7
TGCGCCAGCAGCTTGCCGCCGACCGGAGCGGGAGGGCCTGTATCCTACGAGCAGTACTTC,CASSLPPTGAGGPVSYEQYF,TRBD2,few,TRBV5-1,TRBJ2-7
TGTGCCAGCACCTACATGACAGGCTCCACTGAAGCTTTCTTT,CASTYMTGSTEAFF,-,-,TRBV6-1,TRBJ1-1
TGCGCCAGCAGCCAAGATCTTCGGGAGGCCGGACGCACAGATACGCAGTATTTT,CASSQDLREAGRTDTQYF,TRBD2,few,TRBV4-1,TRBJ2-3
TGTGCCAGCAGCTCTCCGGGTCTCTATTCACCCCTCCACTTT,CASSSPGLYSPLHF,-,few,TRBV7-2,TRBJ1-6
TGTGCCAGCAGCGTAGTGGGGGGCGGCAATGAGCAGTTCTTC,CASSVVGGGNEQFF,-,many,TRBV9,TRBJ2-1
TGTGCCAGCAGACGCGGACAGGGTCTTAATGAAAAACTGTTTTTT,CASRRGQGLNEKLFF,TRBD1,-,TRBV12-3/TRBV12-4,TRBJ1-4
TGTGCCAGCAGCCCAGCGTTGGGGCTTCCCGCGGATACGCAGTATTTT,CASSPALGLPADTQYF,-,-,TRBV7-9,TRBJ2-3
TGTGCCAGCAGTCCAACGACAGTGCCTCCTTACGAGCAGTACTTC,CASSPTTVPPYEQYF,-,few,TRBV12-3/TRBV12-4,TRBJ2-7
TGCAGCGTTGAAGGAGGTAGGGGACTAGCGGAGTACGAGCAGTACTTC,CSVEGGRGLAEYEQYF,TRBD2,-,TRBV29-1,TRBJ2-7
TGTGCCAGCAGTTCCCTCTTTTTGAGCAGGAATGAGCAGTTCTTC,CASSSLFLSRNEQFF,-,-,TRBV6-5,TRBJ2-1
TGTGCCAGCAGAGCCGGGACACCGAGCTCCTACAATGAGCAGTTCTTC,CASRAGTPSSYNEQFF,-,-,TRBV2,TRBJ2-1
TGTGCCAGCAGTTTCGACAGGACGGGTGTTGAAAAACTGTTTTTT,CASSFDRTGVEKLFF,-,few,TRBV27,TRBJ1-4
TGTGCCAGCAGGCAAGCGGGAGGGCCCTCTGATGAGCAGTTCTTC,CASRQAGGPSDEQFF,TRBD2,many,TRBV27,TRBJ2-1
TGCAGCGTTGCGGTCTCGGGGATCGAGCAGTACTTC,CSVAVSGIEQYF,-,-,TRBV29-1,TRBJ2-7
TGTGCCAGCAGAAATGTCGGGGCACCTTATAGCAATCAGCCCCAGCATTTT,CASRNVGAPYSNQPQHF,-,many,TRBV28,TRBJ1-5
TGTGCCAGCAGCCTATACCGCGAAGACAGGCGAAGTATCTATGGCTACACCTTC,CASSLYREDRRSIYGYTF,-,-,TRBV4-2,TRBJ1-2
TGCGCCAGCAGTGAGTCCTACAGCAGCAATCAGCCCCAGCATTTT,CASSESYSSNQPQHF,-,-,TRBV10-2,TRBJ1-5
TGTGCCAGCGGCGGGCTGCACCGGTTCTCTGGCTACACCTTC,CASGGLHRFSGYTF,-,many,TRBV7-8,TRBJ1-2
TGTGCCAGCACCCTCGGGACTAGTGAGGCCCAGTACTTC,CASTLGTSEAQYF,TRBD2,many,TRBV11-2,TRBJ2-5
TGTGCCACCAGCTACGTAGGCACCGGGGAGCTGTTTTTT,CATSYVGTGELFF,-,-,TRBV24-1,TRBJ2-2
TGCAGTGCTAGGGGACTAGCGGGAGGGCCTTACGAGCAGTACTTC,CSARGLAGGPYEQYF,TRBD2,-,TRBV20-1,TRBJ2-7
TGTGCCAGCATCGTAGCGGGAGGGGCCTACAATGAGCAGTTCTTC,CASIVAGGAYNEQFF,TRBD2,few,TRBV7-9,TRBJ2-1
TGTGCAAGTCGCTCTTGGACAGAGGGACGGTCACCCCTCCACTTT,CASRSWTEGRSPLHF,-,-,TRBV12-2,TRBJ1-6
TGCGCCAGCAGCCAAGATTTCATTGGGGGAGTAAATGAAAAACTGTTTTTT,CASSQDFIGGVNEKLFF,-,few,TRBV4-1,TRBJ1-4
TGTGCCAGCTCACCAGTCGGACGGGGGGGCGCCGCCGATACGCAGTATTTT,CASSPVGRGGAADTQYF,TRBD2,-,TRBV18,TRBJ2-3
TGTGCCACCAGCACTCAGCGGGAGGGCCGGGAGGATGAGCAGTTCTTC,CATSTQREGREDEQFF,TRBD2,-,TRBV15,TRBJ2-1
TGCAGCGAGGCGGGGAACACAGATACGCAGTATTTT,CSEAGNTDTQYF,-,many,TRBV29-1,TRBJ2-3